This passage covers 20 T cell receptor beta chains from one sample sequenced in a study of T cells in localized non-small cell lung cancer. Libraries were prepared by immunoSEQ multiplex PCR; TCRdb keeps only in-frame clonotypes and omits some of them. The sample records about 6,700 clones, more than 35% being singletons. This material consisted of lung tumor tissue, taken before any cancer treatment. These receptors were obtained from a man between 40 and 70 years old with stage III lung adenocarcinoma.

This rearrangement joins TRBV19 to TRBJ1-4; D remains ambiguous. Per germline, CDR1 LNHDA and CDR2 SQIVND (reference sequence). This CDR3 contains 15 residues. The V gene lost 1 base and the J gene lost 7 bases, with 13 bases spanning the gap. The CDR3 nucleotides are TGTGCCAGTAGTATAGTAGGGAATCTGGGTGAAAAACTGTTTTTT. Protein sequence: CASSIVGNLGEKLFF.

CDR3 in DNA: TGTGCCAGCAGCCCGAGTGTACGGGGTGAAAAACTGTTTTTT. Translation gives CASSPSVRGEKLFF. The chain couples TRBV9 to TRBJ1-4; no firm D call. Germline values: CDR1 SGDLS, CDR2 YYNGEE. CDR3 size: 14 residues. V lost 4 bases and J lost 7, with 14 bases in between.

The table lists this clone with a few counts. The chain couples TRBV6-8 to TRBJ1-5, with D possibly being TRBD1 (6 bases). Trimming shortened V by 3 bases and J by 0 bases, and 9 bases separated the two germline ends. CDR3 length: 15 amino acids. Germline assignment: CDR1 MNHGY and CDR2 SAAAGT. The CDR3 DNA follows: TGTGCCAGCAGTTATGGACAGTATAGCAATCAGCCCCAGCATTTT. Amino acids: CASSYGQYSNQPQHF.

This chain links TRBV5-1 with TRBJ1-3, with no clear D. CDR3 length: 14 residues. From germline, CDR1 is SGHRS and CDR2 YFSETQ. Trimming pared 1 base from V and 2 bases from J, leaving 7 bases between. This chain's CDR3 is CASSLMAAGNTIYF. The CDR3, as DNA: TGCGCCAGCAGCTTGATGGCAGCTGGAAACACCATATATTTT.

The rearrangement uses TRBV5-1 and TRBJ1-4; 9 bases line up with TRBD1. The CDR3 loop spans 15 amino acids. Trimming took 0 bases from V and 8 from J; bases not matched to a gene: 5. The germline V gene encodes CDR1 SGHRS and CDR2 YFSETQ. CDR3 sequence (DNA): TGCGCCAGCAGCTTGGCGGACAGGGGTGGGGAAAAACTGTTTTTT. Translation gives CASSLADRGGEKLFF. Supplemented by reference TRBV5-1 and TRBJ1-4, the full variable domain reads KAGVTQTPRYLIKTRGQQVTLSCSPISGHRSVSWYQQTPGQGLQFLFEYFSETQRNKGNFPGRFSGRQFSNSRSEMNVSTLELGDSALYLCASSLADRGGEKLFFGSGTQLSVL.

The V call is TRBV9, the J call TRBJ2-3, with 9 bases lining up with TRBD1. The CDR3 runs to 15 residues. Per the germline V gene, CDR1 is SGDLS and CDR2 is YYNGEE. Trimming cost V 6 bases and J 0 bases; bases outside gene matches: 5. CDR3 in DNA: TGTGCCAGCATCCCGGGACAGGGTAGCACAGATACGCAGTATTTT. It encodes CASIPGQGSTDTQYF.

In its sample, this clone was seen many times. This chain connects TRBV7-2 to TRBJ1-1, with 10 bases matching TRBD1. The V and J ends lost 5 bases and 7 bases, in that order; junction bases with no gene match: 4. In germline, CDR1 is SGHTA, CDR2 FQGNSA. The CDR3 runs 13 residues. The CDR3 region has the DNA TGTGCCAGCAGCCCCGACAGGGGGCTTGAAGCTTTCTTT. It codes for CASSPDRGLEAFF.

This chain connects TRBV18 to TRBJ2-1; tentative D call: TRBD2 (6 bases). V gave up 5 bases and J gave up 5 bases, with 10 bases separating them. The CDR3 runs 13 residues. Looked up from germline, CDR1 is KGHSH and CDR2 is LQKENI. CDR3 amino acids: CASSAGRDNEQFF. The CDR3 DNA is TGTGCCAGCTCAGCGGGGAGAGACAATGAGCAGTTCTTC.

In its sample, this clone is medium-sized (0.01 to 0.1%). V usage is TRBV18 and J usage is TRBJ1-4; D remains ambiguous. Germline CDR1 is KGHSH and CDR2 is LQKENI. The CDR3 length is 13 residues. Trimming removed 2 bases from V and 8 bases from J, with 9 bases in between. CDR3 loop: CASSPGTAEKLFF. In DNA, the CDR3 is TGTGCCAGCTCACCAGGTACGGCAGAAAAACTGTTTTTT.

This rearrangement joins TRBV30 to TRBJ2-5; 10 bases agree with TRBD1. This CDR3 is built from 16 residues. Per germline, CDR1 GTSNPN and CDR2 SVGIG (reference sequence). V trimming: 3 bases; J trimming: 1 base; junction bases outside the gene matches: 8. The DNA for the CDR3 is TGTGCCTGGAGGCTCCGGGACAGGGGACCCCAAGAGACCCAGTACTTC. Its protein product is CAWRLRDRGPQETQYF.

The chain combines TRBV5-1 with TRBJ2-5; D perhaps matches TRBD1 (5 bases). The CDR3 covers 16 residues. CDR1 and CDR2 (germline): SGHRS, YFSETQ. The V gene lost 0 bases and the J gene lost 1 base, with 13 bases spanning the gap. CDR3 amino acids: CASSLALAGSQETQYF. DNA for the CDR3: TGCGCCAGCAGCTTGGCCCTCGCAGGGTCCCAAGAGACCCAGTACTTC.

This clone was observed a few times. V usage is TRBV25-1 and J usage is TRBJ1-1; tentatively, D is TRBD1 (5 bases). Germline V gene lookup returns CDR1 MGHDK and CDR2 SYGVNS. Trimming stripped 1 base from V and 5 bases from J, with 17 bases between. This CDR3 is built from 16 residues. The CDR3 region is CASSEWDGWGRTEAFF. For the CDR3, the DNA is TGTGCCAGCAGTGAATGGGACGGCTGGGGGAGGACTGAAGCTTTCTTT.

This clone has only a few counts. The chain couples TRBV10-3 to TRBJ1-5; D might be TRBD1 (6 bases). Germline lookup yields CDR1 ENHRY and CDR2 SYGVKD. V lost 2 bases to trimming and J lost 5 bases, with 13 bases between them. CDR3 length: 15 amino acids. The CDR3 reads CAISEGRGSDQPQHF. CDR3 in DNA: TGTGCCATCAGTGAGGGCAGGGGAAGTGATCAGCCCCAGCATTTT.

The chain has TRBV5-1 and TRBJ1-4; 7 positions agree with TRBD1. Germline CDR1 reads SGHRS; CDR2 reads YFSETQ. The CDR3 runs to 15 residues. The V segment lost 4 bases and the J segment 5 bases; nucleotides outside the gene matches: 8. CDR3: CASSTLGGGNEKLFF. CDR3 sequence (DNA): TGCGCCAGCAGCACCCTGGGAGGGGGCAATGAAAAACTGTTTTTT.

The gene calls are TRBV6-8 and TRBJ2-1, with 7 nucleotides matching TRBD2. The germline CDR1 and CDR2 sequences are MNHGY and SAAAGT. Unmatched junction bases numbered 10, after V lost 7 bases and J lost 7 bases. The CDR3 totals 14 residues. CDR3 sequence: CASKYLSGLNEQFF. The DNA of the CDR3 is TGTGCCAGCAAGTATCTTAGCGGGTTGAATGAGCAGTTCTTC.

The rearrangement joins TRBV25-1 to TRBJ1-2, with a weak D call TRBD1 (6 bases). V lost 0 bases, J lost 0 bases, and 17 bases lay in between. CDR1 is MGHDK, CDR2 SYGVNS, per germline. This CDR3 contains 18 residues. The CDR3 loop is CASSEYVWGAEANYGYTF. The CDR3 region has the DNA TGTGCCAGCAGTGAATATGTATGGGGGGCTGAGGCTAACTATGGCTACACCTTC.

This clone was seen once. The chain has TRBV28 and TRBJ2-7; TRBD1 agrees at 10 bases. This CDR3 spans 15 amino acids. CDR1 and CDR2 (germline): MDHEN, SYDVKM. V shed 7 bases and J 7 bases; nucleotides not matched to a gene: 13. The CDR3 DNA reads TGTGCCAGCACCGACGGACAGGGGGTGCTCGGGGAGCAGTACTTC. Translation: CASTDGQGVLGEQYF. Supplemented by reference TRBV28 and TRBJ2-7, the full variable domain reads DVKVTQSSRYLVKRTGEKVFLECVQDMDHENMFWYRQDPGLGLRLIYFSYDVKMKEKGDIPEGYSVSREKKERFSLILESASTNQTSMYLCASTDGQGVLGEQYFGPGTRLTVT.

The J gene is TRBJ2-1, the V gene TRBV11-3, with D possibly matching TRBD1 (7 bases). V lost 3 bases, J lost 11 bases, and 17 bases lay in between. The CDR3 runs to 14 residues. The germline V gene has CDR1 SGHNT and CDR2 YENEEA. The CDR3 DNA follows: TGTGCCAGCAGCTTGGACAGGTTGGGGGGTAAGCAGTTCTTC. This gives the protein CASSLDRLGGKQFF.

This clone occurred a few times. The chain carries TRBV10-3 and TRBJ1-1; TRBD1 agrees at 10 bases. V was pared by 10 bases and J by 3 bases, with 8 bases of the junction left unmatched. The CDR3 sequence is 14 residues long. Germline CDR1 reads ENHRY; CDR2 reads SYGVKD. The CDR3 DNA sequence: TGTGCCAGCTTGACAGGGGGCATTGACACTGAAGCTTTCTTT. As protein: CASLTGGIDTEAFF.

Within the sample, this clone is medium-sized (0.01 to 0.1%). The chain combines TRBV11-3 with TRBJ1-5, with 7 bases matching TRBD1. The germline V gene encodes CDR1 SGHNT and CDR2 YENEEA. The CDR3 is 15 residues long. V was clipped by 6 bases and J by 0 bases; unmatched bases: 5. The CDR3 sequence is CASSYGQVSNQPQHF. CDR3 DNA sequence: TGTGCCAGCAGTTATGGACAGGTTAGCAATCAGCCCCAGCATTTT.